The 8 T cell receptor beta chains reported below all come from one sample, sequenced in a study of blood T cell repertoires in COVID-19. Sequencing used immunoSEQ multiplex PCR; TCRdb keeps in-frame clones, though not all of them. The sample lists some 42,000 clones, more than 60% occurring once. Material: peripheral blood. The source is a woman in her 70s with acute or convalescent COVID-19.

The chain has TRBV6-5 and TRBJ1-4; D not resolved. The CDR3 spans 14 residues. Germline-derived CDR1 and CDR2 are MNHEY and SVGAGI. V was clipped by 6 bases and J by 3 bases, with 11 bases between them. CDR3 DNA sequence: TGTGCCAGCAGACCGGTCGCGGCTAATGAAAAACTGTTTTTT. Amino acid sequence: CASRPVAANEKLFF.

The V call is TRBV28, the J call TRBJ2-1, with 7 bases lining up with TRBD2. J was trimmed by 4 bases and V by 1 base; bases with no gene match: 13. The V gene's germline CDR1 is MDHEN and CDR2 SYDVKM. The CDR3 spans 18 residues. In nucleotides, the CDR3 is TGTGCCAGCAGTTTATACAGCGGGAATGGCCCTTTTTACAATGAGCAGTTCTTC. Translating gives CASSLYSGNGPFYNEQFF.

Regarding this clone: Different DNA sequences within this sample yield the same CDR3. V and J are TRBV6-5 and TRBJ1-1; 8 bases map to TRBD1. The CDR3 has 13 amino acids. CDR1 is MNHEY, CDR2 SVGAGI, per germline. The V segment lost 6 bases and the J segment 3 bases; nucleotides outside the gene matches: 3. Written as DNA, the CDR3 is TGTGCCAGCAGAATACAGGGGGACACTGAAGCTTTCTTT. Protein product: CASRIQGDTEAFF.

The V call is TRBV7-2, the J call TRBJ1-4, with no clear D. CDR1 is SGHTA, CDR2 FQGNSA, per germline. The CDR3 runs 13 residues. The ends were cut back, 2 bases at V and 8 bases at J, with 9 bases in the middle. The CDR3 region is CASSLNWREKLFF. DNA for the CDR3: TGTGCCAGCAGCTTAAATTGGCGGGAAAAACTGTTTTTT. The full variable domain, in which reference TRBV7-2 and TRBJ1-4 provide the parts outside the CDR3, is GAGVSQSPSNKVTEKGKDVELRCDPISGHTALYWYRQSLGQGLEFLIYFQGNSAPDKSGLPSDRFSAERTGGSVSTLTIQRTQQEDSAVYLCASSLNWREKLFFGSGTQLSVL.

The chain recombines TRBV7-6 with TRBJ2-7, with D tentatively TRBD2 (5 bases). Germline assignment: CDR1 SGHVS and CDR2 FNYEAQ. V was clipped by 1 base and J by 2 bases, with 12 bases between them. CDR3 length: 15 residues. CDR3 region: CASSLERLPTYEQYF. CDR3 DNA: TGTGCCAGCAGCTTAGAGCGGCTACCAACCTACGAGCAGTACTTC.

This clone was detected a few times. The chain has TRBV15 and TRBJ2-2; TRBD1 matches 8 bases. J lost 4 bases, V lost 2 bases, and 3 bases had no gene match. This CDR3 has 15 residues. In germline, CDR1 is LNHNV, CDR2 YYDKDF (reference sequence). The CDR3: CATSRRTGGTGELFF. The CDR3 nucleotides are TGTGCCACCAGCAGAAGAACAGGGGGCACCGGGGAGCTGTTTTTT.

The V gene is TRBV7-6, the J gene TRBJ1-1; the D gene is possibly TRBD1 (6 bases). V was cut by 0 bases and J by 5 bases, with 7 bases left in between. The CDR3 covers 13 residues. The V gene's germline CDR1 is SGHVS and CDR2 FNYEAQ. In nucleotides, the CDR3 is TGTGCCAGCAGCTTAGCCGGGACAACTGAAGCTTTCTTT. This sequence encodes CASSLAGTTEAFF. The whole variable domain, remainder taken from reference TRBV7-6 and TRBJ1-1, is GAGVSQSPRYKVTKRGQDVALRCDPISGHVSLYWYRQALGQGPEFLTYFNYEAQQDKSGLPNDRFSAERPEGSISTLTIQRTEQRDSAMYRCASSLAGTTEAFFGQGTRLTVV.

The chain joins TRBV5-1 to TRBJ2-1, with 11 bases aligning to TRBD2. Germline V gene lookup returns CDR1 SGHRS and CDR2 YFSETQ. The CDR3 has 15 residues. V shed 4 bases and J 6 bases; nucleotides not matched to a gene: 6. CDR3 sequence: CASSPNSGGANEQFF. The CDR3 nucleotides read TGCGCCAGCAGCCCTAATAGCGGGGGGGCCAATGAGCAGTTCTTC.